One sample yielded the 3 T cell receptor beta chains listed below, sequenced in a study of cytomegalovirus exposure and HLA in healthy donors. PCR primers comprised 60 Vbeta and 13 Jbeta primers. This table comes from immunoSEQ multiplex PCR, and its TCRdb copy is limited to in-frame clones, with some not included. The sample records about 85,000 clones, roughly 80% being singletons. The sample taken for sequencing was PBMCs. Source of these receptors: a man aged 45-65 years in good health and CMV-seropositive.

The chain has TRBV7-3 and TRBJ2-1, with a possible D match to TRBD2 (6 bases). The ends were cut back, 5 bases at V and 2 bases at J, with 16 bases in the middle. This CDR3 is built from 16 residues. The germline gives CDR1 SGHTA, CDR2 FQGTGA. CDR3: CASSPRSGPPYNEQFF. CDR3 nucleotide sequence: TGTGCCAGCAGCCCAAGGAGCGGGCCGCCCTACAATGAGCAGTTCTTC. The entire variable domain, with the rest obtained from reference TRBV7-3 and TRBJ2-1, is as follows: GAGVSQTPSNKVTEKGKYVELRCDPISGHTALYWYRQSLGQGPEFLIYFQGTGAADDSGLPNDRFFAVRPEGSVSTLKIQRTERGDSAVYLCASSPRSGPPYNEQFFGPGTRLTVL.

This chain connects TRBV5-1 to TRBJ1-1, with D unclear. The CDR3 runs to 14 residues. V lost 1 base and J 8 bases, leaving 15 bases between the germline ends. The V gene's germline CDR1 is SGHRS and CDR2 YFSETQ. CDR3 residues: CASSLFQAFSEAFF. CDR3 nucleotide sequence: TGCGCCAGCAGCTTGTTCCAGGCCTTCTCGGAAGCTTTCTTT.

This chain links TRBV2 with TRBJ2-7; D unresolved. V lost 4 bases, J lost 0 bases, and 10 bases lay in between. Germline assignment: CDR1 SNHLY and CDR2 FYNNEI. CDR3 length: 14 amino acids. The CDR3 DNA is TGTGCCAGCAGTGTTGGCGGCAGCTCCTACGAGCAGTACTTC. Its protein is CASSVGGSSYEQYF. The entire variable domain, with the rest obtained from reference TRBV2 and TRBJ2-7, is as follows: EPEVTQTPSHQVTQMGQEVILRCVPISNHLYFYWYRQILGQKVEFLVSFYNNEISEKSEIFDDQFSVERPDGSNFTLKIRSTKLEDSAMYFCASSVGGSSYEQYFGPGTRLTVT.